Each of the 20 T cell receptor beta chains below was sequenced from the same sample in a study of T cells in Graves' hyperthyroidism and ophthalmopathy. RNA transcripts yielded amplified TCR beta CDR3 regions. HTBI primers were employed in a first-round RT-PCR of the TCR CDR3. Via MiXCR, TCRdb re-called the multiplex PCR reads, giving one row per CDR3 protein. The data contain 600,000 to 650,000 distinct CDR3 sequences, roughly 15% of them singletons. The sequencing sample was made of blood. These receptors all come from a woman aged 25 to 45 with Graves' hyperthyroidism.

CDR3 amino acids: CATGELSYEQYF. The CDR3 region has the DNA TGTGCCACTGGGGAACTCTCCTACGAGCAGTACTTC. The chain employs TRBV6-1 and TRBJ2-7; D unclear. Germline CDR1 MNHNS, CDR2 SASEGT. CDR3 size: 12 residues. V dropped 10 bases and J dropped 0 bases, with 10 bases sitting between them.

This rearrangement joins TRBV29-1 to TRBJ2-7; D gene unclear. CDR3 length equals 16 residues. V lost 0 bases and J 3 bases, leaving 18 bases between the germline ends. CDR1 is SQVTM and CDR2 is ANQGSEA in the germline V gene. The CDR3 region is CSVEDSRGLGNYEQYF. The DNA of the CDR3 is TGCAGCGTTGAAGATTCTAGAGGTTTGGGGAACTACGAGCAGTACTTC.

There are many counts of this clonotype. The chain has TRBV28 and TRBJ1-2, with 8 nucleotides matching TRBD1. Trimming removed 3 bases from V and 5 bases from J; junction bases left unmatched: 11. The CDR3 runs 16 residues. Germline CDR1 is MDHEN and CDR2 is SYDVKM. The CDR3 bases are TGTGCCAGCAGTTTCGGTACCGGGACAGGCCTATATGGCTACACCTTC. Translating gives CASSFGTGTGLYGYTF.

This clonotype was seen only a few times. The chain couples TRBV15 to TRBJ2-3; no reliable D call. The CDR3 consists of 13 residues. Germline-derived CDR1 and CDR2 are LNHNV and YYDKDF (reference sequence). Deletions cut 3 bases from V and 6 bases from J, with 10 bases between. The CDR3 sequence: CATSRSITDTQYF. CDR3 nucleotide sequence: TGTGCCACCAGCAGGAGTATTACGGATACGCAGTATTTT.

As regards this clonotype: This may come from a read error, since a much larger clone is one base off. This chain links TRBV27 with TRBJ1-1; 12 bases fit TRBD1. The CDR3 consists of 13 residues. Germline-derived CDR1 and CDR2 are MNHEY and SMNVEV (reference sequence). V lost 4 bases, J lost 6 bases, and 0 bases stayed unmatched. The CDR3 sequence: CASSWDRGPEAFF. In DNA form, the CDR3 reads TGTGCCAGCAGTTGGGACAGGGGGCCTGAAGCTTTCTTT.

This clonotype was counted many times. This chain uses TRBV18 with TRBJ2-3; TRBD2 matches at 14 bases. This CDR3 contains 16 residues. The trim removed 6 bases at V and 4 bases at J, leaving 6 bases unmatched. Per the germline V gene, CDR1 is KGHSH and CDR2 is LQKENI. CDR3 sequence reads: CASSLTSGRAADTQYF. CDR3 nucleotides: TGTGCCAGCTCGCTGACTAGCGGGAGGGCCGCAGATACGCAGTATTTT.

This clonotype was seen a few times. The CDR3 DNA reads as TGCGCCAGCAGCTATCAGGGGACAGATACGCAGTATTTT. As protein: CASSYQGTDTQYF. V gene TRBV5-1 combines with J gene TRBJ2-3; possibly TRBD1 for D (6 bases). The CDR3 consists of 13 residues. Trimming cost V 3 bases and J 3 bases, with 8 bases left between them. Germline CDR1 is SGHRS and CDR2 is YFSETQ.

This clonotype has at least ten counts. The V and J genes are TRBV7-2 and TRBJ1-2; tentative D call: TRBD1 (5 bases). Germline V CDR1 and CDR2: SGHTA, FQGNSA. Trimming removed 3 bases at V and 3 bases at J, with 11 bases between. CDR3 size: 14 residues. The CDR3 DNA is TGTGCCAGCAGCTTCAGGGTAATGGACTATGGCTACACCTTC. It is translated as CASSFRVMDYGYTF.

This clonotype has ten or more counts. This sequence joins TRBV28 and TRBJ2-4, with D possibly matching TRBD2 (7 bases). The CDR3 loop spans 14 amino acids. Germline CDR1 MDHEN, CDR2 SYDVKM. V lost 2 bases, J lost 8 bases, and 13 bases lay in between. The CDR3 loop is CASSLAGAVDIQYF. DNA for the CDR3: TGTGCCAGCAGTTTAGCGGGGGCGGTGGACATTCAGTACTTC.

The chain recombines TRBV9 with TRBJ2-3; D remains ambiguous. CDR1 is SGDLS and CDR2 is YYNGEE in the germline V gene. Trimming removed 0 bases at V and 3 bases at J, with 11 bases between. The CDR3 has 15 residues. CDR3 nucleotides: TGTGCCAGCAGCGTAGATTCGGGTTATACAGATACGCAGTATTTT. This translates into CASSVDSGYTDTQYF.

Only a few counts were recorded for this clonotype. CDR3 in amino acids: CASSFWAHPGTCNEQFF. The CDR3 DNA is TGTGCCAGCAGCTTCTGGGCCCACCCGGGAACCTGCAATGAGCAGTTCTTC. The chain couples TRBV7-9 to TRBJ2-1, with a weak D call TRBD2 (5 bases). CDR1 is SEHNR, CDR2 FQNEAQ, per germline (reference sequence). The germline V and J ends were trimmed by 3 bases and 6 bases, with 21 bases remaining between them. The CDR3 runs to 17 residues.

The chain combines TRBV3-1 with TRBJ2-1; TRBD2 matches at 12 bases. Germline V gene data show CDR1 as LGHDT and CDR2 as YNNKEL (reference sequence). V gave up 4 bases and J gave up 7 bases; unmatched junction bases: 8. This CDR3 contains 16 residues. In DNA, the CDR3 is TGTGCCAGCAGCCTCCGACTAGCGGGAGAGGAAAATGAGCAGTTCTTC. Protein sequence: CASSLRLAGEENEQFF.

The table lists this clonotype with a few counts. The chain uses TRBV6-1 and TRBJ2-5; D not certain. The CDR3 consists of 15 residues. CDR1 and CDR2 (germline): MNHNS, SASEGT. Deletions cut 0 bases from V and 2 bases from J, with 10 bases between. The CDR3: CASSEARRIQETQYF. In DNA, the CDR3 is TGTGCCAGCAGTGAAGCGCGGCGGATACAAGAGACCCAGTACTTC.

This clonotype has a handful of counts. The chain uses TRBV19 and TRBJ1-2; TRBD1 is a possible D gene (6 bases). The germline gives CDR1 LNHDA, CDR2 SQIVND (reference sequence). Trimming removed 8 bases at V and 8 bases at J, with 15 bases between. The CDR3 sequence is 12 residues long. The CDR3 reads CASYREKDGYTF. The CDR3 DNA sequence: TGTGCCAGTTACAGGGAAAAGGACGGCTACACCTTC.

V gene TRBV6-2 or TRBV6-3 combines with J gene TRBJ2-1; D is uncertain. In germline, CDR1 is MNHEY, CDR2 SVGEGT. V lost 7 bases, J lost 8 bases, and 12 bases lay in between. The CDR3 is 12 residues long. This CDR3 reads CASTPDSHEQFF. The CDR3 nucleotides read TGTGCCAGCACCCCGGATTCCCATGAGCAGTTCTTC.

The rearrangement joins TRBV5-1 to TRBJ1-2; D is unresolved. The CDR3 has 13 residues. V lost 1 base, J lost 4 bases, and 8 bases lay in between. Germline V lookup: CDR1 SGHRS, CDR2 YFSETQ. CDR3 sequence reads: CASSLPEGYGYTF. The CDR3 bases are TGCGCCAGCAGCTTGCCAGAGGGCTATGGCTACACCTTC.

Ten or more counts support this clonotype. The gene calls are TRBV28 and TRBJ2-5; 12 nucleotides agree with TRBD2. CDR1 and CDR2 (germline): MDHEN, SYDVKM. This CDR3 comprises 15 residues. V shed 6 bases, J shed 5 bases, and the junction held 7 bases outside the gene matches. The CDR3 sequence is CASSSRLAGVETQYF. CDR3 bases: TGTGCCAGCAGCTCTCGACTAGCGGGAGTCGAGACCCAGTACTTC.

The genes are TRBV7-2 and TRBJ2-5, with 14 nucleotides matching TRBD2. Trimming at V came to 4 bases and at J to 12 bases, leaving 4 bases not matched to a gene. The germline gives CDR1 SGHTA, CDR2 FQGNSA. This CDR3 region has 13 residues. As DNA, the CDR3 is TGTGCCAGCAGCTCCGGGACTAGCGGGAGAAAGTACTTC. Translated, it gives CASSSGTSGRKYF.

This clonotype was observed a handful of times. The gene calls are TRBV20-1 and TRBJ1-5; TRBD1 matches 7 bases. Losses at the gene ends were 1 base for V and 5 bases for J; bases not matched to a gene: 11. This CDR3 comprises 16 residues. Germline V gene lookup returns CDR1 DFQATT and CDR2 SNEGSKA (reference sequence). This CDR3 reads CSARVQGTSRYQPQHF. CDR3 in DNA: TGCAGTGCTAGAGTACAGGGGACCTCGAGATATCAGCCCCAGCATTTT.

There are many counts of this clonotype. This sequence joins TRBV5-5 and TRBJ2-1; 7 bases agree with TRBD2. J lost 9 bases, V lost 4 bases, and 16 bases had no gene match. Germline CDR1 and CDR2: SGHKS and YYEKEE (reference sequence). CDR3 length: 16 amino acids. The CDR3 sequence: CASSRFGAGDPLEQFF. CDR3 DNA: TGTGCCAGCAGCCGCTTTGGTGCGGGAGATCCGCTTGAGCAGTTCTTC.